These T cell receptor beta chains were read from a single sample in a study of CD8+ T cells in alopecia areata. Generated by immunoSEQ multiplex PCR, the TCRdb table keeps only in-frame clones and is missing some. Here the sample spans 170,000 or so clones, around three fifths being singletons. Sequenced material: CD4+ T cells sorted from blood, taken at week 0. The receptors were gathered from a human donor with alopecia areata. The CDR3 runs from the conserved cysteine through the conserved F or W. The order of the fields is clone size, V gene, D gene, J gene, CDR3 DNA, CDR3 protein. The D gene is left open where the match is weak. A row's size may be missing; if present it is once, few, many or a size class.

>NA|TRBV6-5|NA|TRBJ2-2
TGTGCCAGCAGTTACCGTGTTGCCGGGGAGCTGTTTTTT
CASSYRVAGELFF
>NA|TRBV30|NA|TRBJ2-5
TGTGTCTGGAGTCTCCAAGAGACCCAGTACTTC
CVWSLQETQYF
>once|TRBV14|NA|TRBJ2-5
TGTGCCAGCAGCCAAGCGTTCGGGAGACAAGAGACCCAGTACTTC
CASSQAFGRQETQYF
>NA|TRBV6-6|TRBD1|TRBJ2-4
TGTGCCAGCAGTTTTACAGGGGGCTATGCCAAAAACATTCAGTACTTC
CASSFTGGYAKNIQYF
>NA|TRBV7-9|TRBD2|TRBJ2-3
TGTGCCAGCAGCTTAGCCGGGGGGTCATCAGATACGCAGTATTTT
CASSLAGGSSDTQYF
>NA|TRBV30|TRBD1|TRBJ1-2
TGTGCCTGGAGTGTGGGGACAGCGTTC
CAWSVGTAF
>NA|TRBV2|TRBD1|TRBJ1-2
TGTGCCAGCAGTAATTTGGACAGGGCTAACTATGGCTACACCTTC
CASSNLDRANYGYTF
>NA|TRBV30|NA|TRBJ1-2
TGTGCCTGGACCGACCGGACGGACTATGGCTACACCTTC
CAWTDRTDYGYTF
>NA|TRBV5-6|TRBD1|TRBJ1-4
TGTGCCAGCAGCTCACAGGGGCAGCTTGGCGAAAAACTGTTTTTT
CASSSQGQLGEKLFF
>NA|TRBV6-5|NA|TRBJ2-5
TGTGCCAGCAGTTACTCGGGCGCACAAGAGACCCAGTACTTC
CASSYSGAQETQYF
>NA|TRBV29-1|NA|TRBJ2-6
TGCAGCGTTGAGATCTCTGGGGCCAACGTCCTGACTTTC
CSVEISGANVLTF
>NA|TRBV9|NA|TRBJ1-1
TGTGCCAGCAGCACCCAACAGGGTAGAAACACTGAAGCTTTCTTT
CASSTQQGRNTEAFF
>NA|TRBV29-1|NA|TRBJ2-5
TGCAGCGTTGGTGTGGGGCAAGAGACCCAGTACTTC
CSVGVGQETQYF
>NA|TRBV5-1|NA|TRBJ2-7
TGCGCCAGCAGCGTCTGGCCGGCGGACTACGAGCAGTACTTC
CASSVWPADYEQYF
>few|TRBV4-1|TRBD1|TRBJ2-6
TGCGCCAGCAGCCTGGACAGGGCGGGTGCTGGGGCCAACGTCCTGACTTTC
CASSLDRAGAGANVLTF
>few|TRBV14|NA|TRBJ2-1
TGTGCCAGCAGCCAAGAGACCGGGCGGTCGAGGGTGCAGTTCTTC
CASSQETGRSRVQFF
>NA|TRBV5-1|NA|TRBJ2-1
TGCGCCAGCAGCTTGGAGGGGACCAATGAGCAGTTCTTC
CASSLEGTNEQFF
>NA|TRBV5-1|NA|TRBJ2-5
TGCGCCAGCAGCTTTCTCCTGGAAAAAGAGACCCAGTACTTC
CASSFLLEKETQYF
>few|TRBV29-1|TRBD2|TRBJ2-5
TGCAGCGGGGGGGGTTGGCAAGAGACCCAGTACTTC
CSGGGWQETQYF